This entry concerns a single T cell receptor beta chain. Its antigen remains unknown. This sample is part of a study of T cell responses to AZD1222 COVID-19 vaccine. Study-level background: Investigators merged groups given second doses at roughly 4 or roughly 12 weeks.

Notes on the study in general: The repertoires were collected only after the peak T cell response.

Only in-frame clones appear in the TCRdb table, and some are missing; sequencing was by immunoSEQ multiplex PCR. The repertoire consists of about 110,000 clones, with more than 75% occurring once and the leading ten covering roughly 1.1%. Germline V gene sequence: CDR1 LNHDA, CDR2 SQIVND (reference sequence). The CDR3 length is 14 residues. The V end lost 11 bases, the J end lost 1 base, and 14 bases lay between the germline ends. This material consisted of peripheral blood, taken on day 0 of AZD1222 vaccination. The V gene is TRBV19, the J gene TRBJ2-2; tentative D call: TRBD1 (5 bases). The sequence came from an adult in good health. The CDR3 coding sequence is TGTGCCGTAGGGGCGGAGAGGAACACCGGGGAGCTGTTTTTT. Protein product: CAVGAERNTGELFF.